Shown below are 10 T cell receptor beta chains from a single sample sequenced in a study of read filtering for tumor transcriptome and immune sequencing. This library used roughly 400 ng RNA and molecular barcoded adaptors spanning alpha/delta and beta/gamma chains. One entry per CDR3 protein, called by TCRdb with MiXCR from the reads. The sample includes some 140,000 distinct CDR3 sequences, roughly an eighth seen only once; the top ten take just under 8.5%. The sample comprised a population of CD138-negative cells sorted from bone marrow. These receptors were obtained from a donor aged 40 or over with multiple myeloma.

CDR3 residues: CASSTLRDLQETQYF. The CDR3 coding sequence is TGTGCCAGCAGTACTTTACGGGACCTCCAAGAGACCCAGTACTTC. This chain uses TRBV3-1 with TRBJ2-5; tentatively, D is TRBD1 or TRBD2 (5 bases each). Trimming took 6 bases from V and 1 from J, leaving 15 bases between them. The germline V gene has CDR1 LGHDT and CDR2 YNNKEL (reference sequence). This CDR3 region has 15 residues.

This clonotype was picked up many times. This rearrangement joins TRBV6-6 to TRBJ2-2; 14 bases are a match to TRBD2. The CDR3 covers 18 residues. The J segment lost 5 bases and the V segment lost 6 bases, leaving 11 bases of the junction unmatched. The germline CDR1 and CDR2 sequences are MNHNY and SVGAGI (reference sequence). CDR3 in DNA: TGTGCCAGCAGACAGACTAGCGGGAGGGCCGCGATTACCGGGGAGCTGTTTTTT. It codes for CASRQTSGRAAITGELFF.

This clonotype was counted once. This sequence joins TRBV28 and TRBJ1-3; TRBD1 agrees at 9 bases. J lost 2 bases, V lost 2 bases, and 4 bases had no gene match. Per germline, CDR1 MDHEN and CDR2 SYDVKM. The CDR3 is 16 amino acids. In nucleotides, the CDR3 is TGTGCCAGCAGTTTAGCGAGACAGGGGGCTGGAAACACCATATATTTT. Translation gives CASSLARQGAGNTIYF.

This clonotype was seen repeatedly, ten times or more. CDR3 bases: TGTGCCAGCAGCTTCGCGGGACTTACCACGGTTGAAGCTTTCTTT. Amino acid sequence: CASSFAGLTTVEAFF. The chain is built from TRBV7-2 and TRBJ1-1, with D possibly TRBD1 on 5 matching bases. The V end was cut by 3 bases, the J end by 7 bases, with 18 bases between. The CDR3 is 15 residues long. Germline CDR1 is SGHTA and CDR2 is FQGNSA.

On this clonotype itself: A read error may be the cause here, since a much bigger clone is one base away. CDR3 protein: CAGSHVGDRPNEQFF. The CDR3 DNA reads as TGCGCCGGCAGCCATGTCGGGGACCGACCAAATGAGCAGTTCTTC. The chain carries TRBV4-1 and TRBJ2-1, with D perhaps assigned TRBD1 or TRBD2 (5 bases each). Germline loops: CDR1 MGHRA, CDR2 YSYEKL. CDR3 size: 15 residues.

This clonotype was picked up many times. The chain employs TRBV12-3 or TRBV12-4 and TRBJ2-5; a possible D gene is TRBD2 (5 bases). Between the trimmed V and J ends, which lost 1 base and 6 bases, there was a span of 9 bases. This CDR3 comprises 13 residues. CDR3 amino acids: CASSLGGRKTQYF. CDR3 sequence (DNA): TGTGCCAGCAGTTTAGGAGGGCGGAAGACCCAGTACTTC.

In regard to this clonotype: This may arise from a read error, as a much more abundant clone is one base away. CDR3 coding DNA: TGTGACAGCAGCTTGGAAGGGCGCGTCACCGGGGAGCTGTTTTTT. This encodes CDSSLEGRVTGELFF. J is TRBJ2-2 and V is TRBV5-4; no firm D call. CDR1 and CDR2 from the germline V gene are SGHNT and YYREEE (reference sequence). The CDR3 has 15 amino acids.

The table lists this clonotype with a few counts. The J gene is TRBJ2-5, the V gene TRBV7-9; 10 nucleotides align to TRBD2. Germline V lookup: CDR1 SEHNR, CDR2 FQNEAQ (reference sequence). The CDR3 contains 14 residues. V lost 5 bases to trimming and J lost 9 bases; unmatched junction nucleotides: 9. The CDR3 reads CASSASSGRKAQYF. CDR3 nucleotides: TGTGCCAGCAGCGCCTCTAGCGGGAGAAAGGCCCAGTACTTC.

At least ten counts were recorded for this clonotype. This sequence joins TRBV4-3 and TRBJ1-1; D not certain. Germline values: CDR1 LGHNA, CDR2 YSLEER. CDR3 length: 13 amino acids. The V gene lost 1 base and the J gene lost 5 bases, with 8 bases spanning the gap. The DNA of the CDR3 is TGCGCCAGCAGCCAAGTAGAGGGTACTGAAGCTTTCTTT. Protein: CASSQVEGTEAFF.

In its sample, this clonotype was seen many times. This sequence joins TRBV3-1 and TRBJ2-3; TRBD2 might be the D (5 bases). This CDR3 has 16 amino acids. CDR1 is LGHDT, CDR2 YNNKEL, per germline (reference sequence). Trimming stripped 7 bases from V and 0 bases from J, with 17 bases between. The DNA of the CDR3 is TGTGCCAGCAACATGGGAGTGGCGGCTAGCACAGATACGCAGTATTTT. Its protein product is CASNMGVAASTDTQYF.